The sample holds one count of the clone carrying this T cell receptor beta chain. Its antigen is currently unknown. Germline assignment: CDR1 SGHAT and CDR2 FQNNGV. This CDR3 contains 15 residues. Between the trimmed V and J ends, which lost 3 bases and 1 base, there was a span of 12 bases. This entry comes from a study of post-analysis software for immune sequencing data. About the research overall: Patients had relapsing-remitting, secondary progressive or progressive-relapsing multiple sclerosis; some lacked subtype.

Prepared libraries of TCR beta cDNA carried unique molecular identifiers. TCRdb fed the PCR reads into MiXCR, producing one record per CDR3 protein. The top ten clones hold 1.7% of a sample with 450,000 to 650,000 distinct CDR3 sequences, around 47% of them seen once. Notes on the study in general: Roughly five TRBV segments were significantly more frequent in patients than in controls. TRBV5-6, TRBV5-1 and TRBV20-1 were among these segments.

The chain recombines TRBV11-2 with TRBJ2-5; possibly TRBD2 for D (5 bases). This TCR derives from a girl aged 10 to 17 with multiple sclerosis. Sequenced material: blood. DNA of the CDR3: TGTGCCAGCAGCTTGAGGGCCGCCGCCCAAGAGACCCAGTACTTC. Its protein is CASSLRAAAQETQYF.